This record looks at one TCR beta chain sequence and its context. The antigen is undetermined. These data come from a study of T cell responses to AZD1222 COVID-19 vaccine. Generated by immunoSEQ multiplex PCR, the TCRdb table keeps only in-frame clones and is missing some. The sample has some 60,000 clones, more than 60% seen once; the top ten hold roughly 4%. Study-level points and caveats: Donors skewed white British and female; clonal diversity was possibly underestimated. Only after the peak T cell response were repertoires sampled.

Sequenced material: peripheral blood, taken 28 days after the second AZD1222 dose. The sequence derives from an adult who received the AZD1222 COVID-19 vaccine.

DNA for the CDR3: TGTGCCAGTAGTATTACTCCGAACACTGAAGCTTTCTTT. Its translation: CASSITPNTEAFF. The chain couples TRBV19 to TRBJ1-1; D call uncertain. Trimming left V 3 bases short and J 1 base short, with 6 bases between. CDR1 and CDR2 from the germline V gene are LNHDA and SQIVND (reference sequence). This CDR3 spans 13 amino acids. The variable domain in full, with the rest retrieved from reference TRBV19 and TRBJ1-1, is DGGITQSPKYLFRKEGQNVTLSCEQNLNHDAMYWYRQDPGQGLRLIYYSQIVNDFQKGDIAEGYSVSREKKESFPLTVTSAQKNPTAFYLCASSITPNTEAFFGQGTRLTVV.